This TCR beta chain originates from a study of T cells expressing NK-cell markers. Study-wide context: TCR beta repertoires came from sorted CD3+CD56+NKG2C+, CD3+CD56+NKG2C- and CD3+CD56-NKG2C+ T cells. Seropositivity for HCMV was found in most of the eight sequenced donors, with one seronegative.

The germline V gene encodes CDR1 DFQATT and CDR2 SNEGSKA (reference sequence). This CDR3 comprises 15 residues. Study observations and caveats: Of CD8+ T cells, roughly 1.0-7.5% belonged to dominant NKG2C+ clonotypes in 5 or 6 donors. The study found these clonotypes also leading the CD3+CD56-NKG2C+ fraction in a handful of donors.

As regards this clonotype: Its antigen remains unknown.

From its re-call of the 5' RACE reads, TCRdb lists each CDR3 protein once, without DNA. This specimen shows hundreds of thousands of distinct CDR3 sequences; the ten leading clones hold around 5.3%. The receptor's source is a man aged 18-70 years in good health. The V call is TRBV20-1, the J call TRBJ2-7; TCRdb's D call of TRBD1 is untestable without DNA. Sequenced: blood T cells: a sorted CD56 or NKG2C T cell subset, CD4+ or CD8+ T cells, or bulk PBMC T cells (not recorded which). The CDR3 sequence: CSARASGTGTYEQYF.